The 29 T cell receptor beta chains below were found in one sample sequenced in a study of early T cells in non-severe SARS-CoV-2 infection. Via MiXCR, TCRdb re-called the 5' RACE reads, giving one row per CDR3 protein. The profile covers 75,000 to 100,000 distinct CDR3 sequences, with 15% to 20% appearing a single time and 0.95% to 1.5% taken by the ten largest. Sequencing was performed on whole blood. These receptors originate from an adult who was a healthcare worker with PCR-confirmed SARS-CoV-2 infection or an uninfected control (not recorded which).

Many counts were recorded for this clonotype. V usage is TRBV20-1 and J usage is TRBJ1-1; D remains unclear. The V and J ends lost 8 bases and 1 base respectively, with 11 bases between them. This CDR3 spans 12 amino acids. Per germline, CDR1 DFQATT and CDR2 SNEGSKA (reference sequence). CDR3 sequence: CSPTTTNTEAFF. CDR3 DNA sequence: TGCAGTCCTACAACTACGAACACTGAAGCTTTCTTT.

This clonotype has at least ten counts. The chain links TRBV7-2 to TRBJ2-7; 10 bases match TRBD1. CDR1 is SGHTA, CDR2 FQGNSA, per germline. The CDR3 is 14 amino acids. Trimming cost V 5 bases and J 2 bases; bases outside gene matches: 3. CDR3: CASSLDRGAYEQYF. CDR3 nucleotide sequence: TGTGCCAGCAGCCTGGACAGGGGGGCCTACGAGCAGTACTTC.

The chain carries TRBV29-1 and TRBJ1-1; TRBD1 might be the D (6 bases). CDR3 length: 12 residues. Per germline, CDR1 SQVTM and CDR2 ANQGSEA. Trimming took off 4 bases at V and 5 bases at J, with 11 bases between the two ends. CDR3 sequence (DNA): TGCAGCGTTGCGGGGGGCTTAACTGAAGCTTTCTTT. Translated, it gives CSVAGGLTEAFF.

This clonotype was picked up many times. This CDR3 reads CASSINLGGAFF. CDR3 DNA: TGTGCCAGTAGTATAAATCTGGGTGGAGCTTTCTTT. The chain is built from TRBV19 and TRBJ1-1; the D is unclear. This CDR3 region has 12 residues. Looked up from germline, CDR1 is LNHDA and CDR2 is SQIVND (reference sequence). V shed 2 bases and J shed 10 bases, with 11 bases lying between them.

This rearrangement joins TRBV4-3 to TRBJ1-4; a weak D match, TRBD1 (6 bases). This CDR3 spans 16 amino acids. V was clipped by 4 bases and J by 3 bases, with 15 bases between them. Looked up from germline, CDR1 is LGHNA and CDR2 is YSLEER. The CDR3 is CASSPNRAGANEKLFF. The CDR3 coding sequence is TGCGCCAGCAGCCCCAACAGGGCGGGAGCTAATGAAAAACTGTTTTTT.

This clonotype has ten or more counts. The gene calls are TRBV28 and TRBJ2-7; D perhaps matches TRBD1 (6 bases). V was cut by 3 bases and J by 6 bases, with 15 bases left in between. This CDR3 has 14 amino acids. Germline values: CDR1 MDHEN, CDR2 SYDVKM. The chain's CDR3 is CASSFAHRVPEQYF. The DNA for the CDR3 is TGTGCCAGCAGTTTCGCCCACAGGGTTCCCGAGCAGTACTTC.

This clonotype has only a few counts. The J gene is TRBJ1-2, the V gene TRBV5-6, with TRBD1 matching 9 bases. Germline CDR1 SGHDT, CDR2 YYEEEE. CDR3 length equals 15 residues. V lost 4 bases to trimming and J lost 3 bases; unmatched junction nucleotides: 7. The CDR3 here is CASSLGQGDYYGYTF. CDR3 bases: TGTGCCAGCAGCCTGGGACAGGGTGATTACTATGGCTACACCTTC. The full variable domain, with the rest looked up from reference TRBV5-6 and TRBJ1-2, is DAGVTQSPTHLIKTRGQQVTLRCSPKSGHDTVSWYQQALGQGPQFIFQYYEEEERQRGNFPDRFSGHQFPNYSSELNVNALLLGDSALYLCASSLGQGDYYGYTFGSGTRLTVV.

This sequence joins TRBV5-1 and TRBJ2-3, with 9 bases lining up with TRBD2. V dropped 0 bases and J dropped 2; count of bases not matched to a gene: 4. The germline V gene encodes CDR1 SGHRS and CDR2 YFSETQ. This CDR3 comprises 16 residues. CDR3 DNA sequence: TGCGCCAGCAGCTTGGCCTTAGCGGGAGTCACAGATACGCAGTATTTT. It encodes CASSLALAGVTDTQYF.

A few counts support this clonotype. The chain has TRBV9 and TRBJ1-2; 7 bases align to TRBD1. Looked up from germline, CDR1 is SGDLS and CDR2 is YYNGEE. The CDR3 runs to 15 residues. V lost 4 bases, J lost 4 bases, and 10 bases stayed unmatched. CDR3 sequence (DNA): TGTGCCAGCAGCCAAAATTCGGGACAGCCCTATGGCTACACCTTC. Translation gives CASSQNSGQPYGYTF.

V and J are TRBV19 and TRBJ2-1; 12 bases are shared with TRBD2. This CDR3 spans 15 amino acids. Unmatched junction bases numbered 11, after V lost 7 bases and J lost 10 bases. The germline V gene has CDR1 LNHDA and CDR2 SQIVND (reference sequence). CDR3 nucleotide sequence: TGTGCCAGTACCCCTAGCGGGAGGGGGGATCACGAGCAGTTCTTC. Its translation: CASTPSGRGDHEQFF.

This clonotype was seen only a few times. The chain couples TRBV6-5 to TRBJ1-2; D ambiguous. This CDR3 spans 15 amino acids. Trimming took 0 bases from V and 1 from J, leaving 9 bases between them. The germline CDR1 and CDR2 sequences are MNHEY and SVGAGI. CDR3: CASSYSFGDNYGYTF. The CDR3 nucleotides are TGTGCCAGCAGTTACTCGTTTGGCGATAACTATGGCTACACCTTC.

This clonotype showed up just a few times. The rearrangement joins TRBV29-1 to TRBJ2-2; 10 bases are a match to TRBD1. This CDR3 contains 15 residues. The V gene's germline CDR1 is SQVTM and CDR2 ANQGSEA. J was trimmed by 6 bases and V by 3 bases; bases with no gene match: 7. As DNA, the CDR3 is TGCAGCGTTGAGGGGGACAGGGGACGTTCCGGGGAGCTGTTTTTT. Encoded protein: CSVEGDRGRSGELFF.

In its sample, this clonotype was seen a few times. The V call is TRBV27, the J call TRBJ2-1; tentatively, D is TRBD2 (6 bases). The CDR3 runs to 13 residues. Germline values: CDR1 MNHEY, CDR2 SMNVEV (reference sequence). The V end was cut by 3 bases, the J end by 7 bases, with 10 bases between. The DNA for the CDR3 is TGTGCCAGCAGTTTTCAAGGGAGGAATGAGCAGTTCTTC. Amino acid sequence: CASSFQGRNEQFF.

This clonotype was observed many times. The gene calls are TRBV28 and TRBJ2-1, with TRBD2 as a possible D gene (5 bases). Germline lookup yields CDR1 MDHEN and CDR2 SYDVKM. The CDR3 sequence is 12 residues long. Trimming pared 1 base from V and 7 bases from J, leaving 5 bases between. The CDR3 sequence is CASSLSGNEQFF. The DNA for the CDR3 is TGTGCCAGCAGTTTATCGGGAAATGAGCAGTTCTTC.

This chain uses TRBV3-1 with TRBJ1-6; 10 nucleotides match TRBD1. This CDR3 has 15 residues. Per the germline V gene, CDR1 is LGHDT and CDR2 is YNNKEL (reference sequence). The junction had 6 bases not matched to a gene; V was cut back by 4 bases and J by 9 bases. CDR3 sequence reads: CASSPRTGGGSPLHF. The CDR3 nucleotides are TGTGCCAGCAGCCCTCGGACAGGGGGAGGTTCACCCCTCCACTTT.

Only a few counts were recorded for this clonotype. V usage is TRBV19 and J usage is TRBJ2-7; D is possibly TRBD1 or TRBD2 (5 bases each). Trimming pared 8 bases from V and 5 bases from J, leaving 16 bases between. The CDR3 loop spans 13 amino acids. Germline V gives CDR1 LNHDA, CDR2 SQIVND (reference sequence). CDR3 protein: CASSFTRDHEQYF. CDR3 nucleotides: TGTGCCAGTTCGTTCACGAGGGACCACGAGCAGTACTTC.

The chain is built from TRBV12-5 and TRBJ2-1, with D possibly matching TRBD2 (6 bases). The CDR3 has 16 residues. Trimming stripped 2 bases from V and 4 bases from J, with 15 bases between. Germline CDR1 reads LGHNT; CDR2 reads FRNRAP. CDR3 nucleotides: TGTGCTAGTGGTTTGCAGGTTCGGGGGTCATACAATGAGCAGTTCTTC. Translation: CASGLQVRGSYNEQFF.

The CDR3 loop is CAWIQYNEQFF. Here the CDR3 DNA reads TGTGCCTGGATCCAGTACAATGAGCAGTTCTTC. This chain joins TRBV30 and TRBJ2-1; D unclear. The CDR3 consists of 11 residues. Trimming cost V 4 bases and J 4 bases, with 5 bases left between them. The germline gives CDR1 GTSNPN, CDR2 SVGIG (reference sequence).

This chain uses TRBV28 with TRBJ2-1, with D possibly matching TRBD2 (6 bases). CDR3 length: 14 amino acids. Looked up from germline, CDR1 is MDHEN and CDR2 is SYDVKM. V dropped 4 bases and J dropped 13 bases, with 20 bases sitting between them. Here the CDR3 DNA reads TGTGCCAGCAGTTCACTCCTAAGCGGGCAAAGTCAGTTCTTC. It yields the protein CASSSLLSGQSQFF.

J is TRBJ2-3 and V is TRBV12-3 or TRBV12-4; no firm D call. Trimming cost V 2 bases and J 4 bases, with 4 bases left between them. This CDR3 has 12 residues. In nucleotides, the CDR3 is TGTGCCAGCAGTTTATGGTCAGATACGCAGTATTTT. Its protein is CASSLWSDTQYF.

The CDR3 sequence is CASSLQGSNQPQHF. The CDR3, as DNA: TGTGCCAGCAGTTTACAGGGGAGCAATCAGCCCCAGCATTTT. The chain couples TRBV27 to TRBJ1-5; possibly TRBD1 for D (6 bases). The germline gives CDR1 MNHEY, CDR2 SMNVEV (reference sequence). This CDR3 is built from 14 residues. Trimming removed 2 bases at V and 1 base at J, with 6 bases between.

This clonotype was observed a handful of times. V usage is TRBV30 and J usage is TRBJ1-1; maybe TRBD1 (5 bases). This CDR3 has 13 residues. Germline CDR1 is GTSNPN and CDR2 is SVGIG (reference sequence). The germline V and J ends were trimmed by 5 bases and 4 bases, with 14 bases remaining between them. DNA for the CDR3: TGTGCCTGGGTTCAGACAGCCCTCACTGAAGCTTTCTTT. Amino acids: CAWVQTALTEAFF.

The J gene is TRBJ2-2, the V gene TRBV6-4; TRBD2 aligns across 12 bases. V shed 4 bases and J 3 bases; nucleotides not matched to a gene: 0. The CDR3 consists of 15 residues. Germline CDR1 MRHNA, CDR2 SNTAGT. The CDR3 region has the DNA TGTGCCAGCAGTGGGACTAGCGGGGACACCGGGGAGCTGTTTTTT. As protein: CASSGTSGDTGELFF.

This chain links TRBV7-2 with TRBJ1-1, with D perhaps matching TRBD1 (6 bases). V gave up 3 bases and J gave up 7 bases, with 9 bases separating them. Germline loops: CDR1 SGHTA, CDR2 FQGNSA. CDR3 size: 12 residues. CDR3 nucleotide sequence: TGTGCCAGCAGCTTGACCAGGGGTGAAGCTTTCTTT. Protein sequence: CASSLTRGEAFF.

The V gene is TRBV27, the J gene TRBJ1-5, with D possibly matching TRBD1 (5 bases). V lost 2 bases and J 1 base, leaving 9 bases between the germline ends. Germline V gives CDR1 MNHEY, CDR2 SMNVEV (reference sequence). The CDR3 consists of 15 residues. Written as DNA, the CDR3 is TGTGCCAGCAGTTTAGGGGGGTTCAGCAATCAGCCCCAGCATTTT. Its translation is CASSLGGFSNQPQHF.

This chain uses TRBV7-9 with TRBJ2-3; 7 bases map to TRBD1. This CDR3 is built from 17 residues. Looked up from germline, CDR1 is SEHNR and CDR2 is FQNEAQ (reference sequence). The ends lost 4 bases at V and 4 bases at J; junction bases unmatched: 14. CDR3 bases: TGTGCCAGCAGCTCCCGAGACTCAGGGGGTGGGGCAGATACGCAGTATTTT. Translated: CASSSRDSGGGADTQYF.

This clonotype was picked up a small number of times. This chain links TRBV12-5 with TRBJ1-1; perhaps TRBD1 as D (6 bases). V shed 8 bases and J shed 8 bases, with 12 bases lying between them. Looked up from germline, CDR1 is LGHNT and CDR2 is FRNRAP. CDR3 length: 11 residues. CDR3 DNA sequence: TGTGCTAGTAGCCGGGGGCCGGAAGCTTTCTTT. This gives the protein CASSRGPEAFF.

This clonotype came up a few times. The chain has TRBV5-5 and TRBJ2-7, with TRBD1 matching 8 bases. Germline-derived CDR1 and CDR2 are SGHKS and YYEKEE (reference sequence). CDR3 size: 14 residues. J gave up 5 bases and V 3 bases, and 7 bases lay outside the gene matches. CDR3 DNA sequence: TGTGCCAGCAGCTCTGACAGGGGTACCAACGAGCAGTACTTC. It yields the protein CASSSDRGTNEQYF. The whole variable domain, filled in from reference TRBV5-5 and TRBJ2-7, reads DAGVTQSPTHLIKTRGQQVTLRCSPISGHKSVSWYQQVLGQGPQFIFQYYEKEERGRGNFPDRFSARQFPNYSSELNVNALLLGDSALYLCASSSDRGTNEQYFGPGTRLTVT.

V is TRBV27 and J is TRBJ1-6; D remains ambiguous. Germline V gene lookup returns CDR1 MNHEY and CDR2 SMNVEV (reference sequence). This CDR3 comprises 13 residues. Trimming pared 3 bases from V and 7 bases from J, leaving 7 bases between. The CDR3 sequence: CASSLSANSPLHF. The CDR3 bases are TGTGCCAGCAGTTTGTCGGCCAATTCACCCCTCCACTTT.